Included here is one T cell receptor (beta chain) sequence, with context. Using immunoSEQ multiplex PCR, the repertoire was profiled, and TCRdb retains in-frame clones only, with some absent. The data contain 55,000 to 75,000 clones, around 83% of them singletons. This sample stems from a study of memory CD4+ T cells and cytomegalovirus serostatus. Single viable CD3+CD4+CD8-CD45RO+ cells were sorted as the memory CD4+ T cells. This CDR3 has 17 amino acids. Between the trimmed V and J ends, which lost 0 bases and 2 bases, there was a span of 16 bases. Germline values: CDR1 SGHRS, CDR2 YFSETQ. Sequences were obtained from memory CD4+ T cells from blood. This TCR came from an adult in good health and CMV-seronegative. This chain links TRBV5-1 with TRBJ2-3, with TRBD2 as a possible D gene (5 bases). The DNA for the CDR3 is TGCGCCAGCAGCTTGGGGTGGGAGTTGTCCTCCACAGATACGCAGTATTTT. Its translation: CASSLGWELSSTDTQYF.